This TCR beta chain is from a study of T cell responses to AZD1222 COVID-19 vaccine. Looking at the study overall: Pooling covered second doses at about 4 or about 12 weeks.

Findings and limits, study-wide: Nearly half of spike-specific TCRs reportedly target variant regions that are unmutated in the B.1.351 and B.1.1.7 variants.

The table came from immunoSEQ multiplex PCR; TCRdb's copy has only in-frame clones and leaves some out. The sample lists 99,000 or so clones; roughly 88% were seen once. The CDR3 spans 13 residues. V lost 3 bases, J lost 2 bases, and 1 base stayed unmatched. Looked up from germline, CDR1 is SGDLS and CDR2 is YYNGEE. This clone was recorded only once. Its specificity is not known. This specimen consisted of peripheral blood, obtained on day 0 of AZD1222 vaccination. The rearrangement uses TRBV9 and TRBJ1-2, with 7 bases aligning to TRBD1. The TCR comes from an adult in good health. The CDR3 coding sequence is TGTGCCAGCAGCGCGGACAGGAACTATGGCTACACCTTC. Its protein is CASSADRNYGYTF.